Presented here are 30 T cell receptor beta chains from one specimen sequenced in a study of blood T cell repertoires in COVID-19. Clones were sequenced by immunoSEQ multiplex PCR, and TCRdb holds only the in-frame ones, with some missing. The sample includes around 300,000 clones, approximately 80% of them seen just once. Sample: peripheral blood. Every receptor here comes from a woman aged 45 to 65 with active or convalescent COVID-19.

J is TRBJ2-1 and V is TRBV7-9; 8 bases are a match to TRBD2. This CDR3 spans 15 amino acids. In germline, CDR1 is SEHNR, CDR2 FQNEAQ (reference sequence). V lost 4 bases and J lost 8; bases outside the gene matches: 10. CDR3 sequence reads: CASSSGERERDEQFF. The CDR3 DNA sequence: TGTGCCAGCAGCTCCGGAGAGCGGGAGAGGGATGAGCAGTTCTTC.

The genes are TRBV5-1 and TRBJ2-5; the match to TRBD1 covers 7 bases. V was clipped by 4 bases and J by 5 bases; unmatched bases: 8. The CDR3 consists of 14 residues. Germline values: CDR1 SGHRS, CDR2 YFSETQ. CDR3 DNA sequence: TGCGCCAGCAGCAGCCCGGACAGGACTGAGACCCAGTACTTC. As protein: CASSSPDRTETQYF.

On this clone: The DNA is omitted, as the CDR3 cannot be located on it reliably, and the CDR3 follows TCRdb's listing. The chain links TRBV5-1 to TRBJ2-3; the table's D call TRBD2 went unverified against the DNA. Germline V gene data show CDR1 as SGHRS and CDR2 as YFSETQ. The CDR3 is 13 amino acids in total, end residues counted. The CDR3 region is CASSFGEGDTQYF.

The chain combines TRBV27 with TRBJ2-2, with TRBD2 identical over 9 bases. Germline CDR1 MNHEY, CDR2 SMNVEV (reference sequence). CDR3 length: 16 residues. J lost 5 bases, V lost 6 bases, and 10 bases had no gene match. In DNA, the CDR3 is TGTGCCAGCAGGGGCGGGAGGGCCTTTGCGACCGGGGAGCTGTTTTTT. It is translated as CASRGGRAFATGELFF.

The rearrangement joins TRBV6-1 to TRBJ1-1; D is possibly TRBD1 (6 bases). Between the trimmed V and J ends, which lost 2 bases and 4 bases, there was a span of 14 bases. CDR1 and CDR2 (germline): MNHNS, SASEGT. This CDR3 has 15 residues. CDR3 sequence: CASSEQGRVFTEAFF. Here the CDR3 DNA reads TGTGCCAGCAGTGAACAGGGGAGGGTGTTCACTGAAGCTTTCTTT.

The chain links TRBV2 to TRBJ2-7; unclear D gene. V shed 4 bases and J shed 5 bases, with 9 bases lying between them. The CDR3 sequence is 12 residues long. The germline gives CDR1 SNHLY, CDR2 FYNNEI. The CDR3 bases are TGTGCCAGCAGTGGGAGCTTGGACGAGCAGTACTTC. Amino acids: CASSGSLDEQYF.

This chain connects TRBV10-3 to TRBJ2-5; tentative D call: TRBD2 (6 bases). Trimming left V 2 bases short and J 2 bases short, with 15 bases between. CDR3 length: 16 amino acids. Germline V lookup: CDR1 ENHRY, CDR2 SYGVKD. CDR3 region: CAISEVAGRRQETQYF. CDR3 bases: TGTGCCATCAGTGAGGTGGCGGGACGGAGACAAGAGACCCAGTACTTC.

The J gene is TRBJ1-4, the V gene TRBV18; no firm D call. V was cut by 5 bases and J by 3 bases, with 13 bases left in between. CDR3 length: 15 residues. CDR1 is KGHSH, CDR2 LQKENI, per germline. The CDR3 DNA reads as TGTGCCAGCTCAGCCGTCTCGGGTGCTAATGAAAAACTGTTTTTT. As protein: CASSAVSGANEKLFF.

This clone appeared a single time. V gene TRBV5-1 combines with J gene TRBJ1-6, with D tentatively TRBD1 (6 bases). The CDR3 consists of 15 residues. Per the germline V gene, CDR1 is SGHRS and CDR2 is YFSETQ. Between the trimmed V and J ends, which lost 0 bases and 10 bases, there was a span of 14 bases. Here the CDR3 DNA reads TGCGCCAGCAGCTTGGTAGCGGGGGCAGAATCACCCCTCCACTTT. Its translation is CASSLVAGAESPLHF.

The chain combines TRBV18 with TRBJ1-1; no firm D call. The germline gives CDR1 KGHSH, CDR2 LQKENI. CDR3 length: 15 residues. V dropped 0 bases and J dropped 0 bases, with 8 bases sitting between them. The CDR3 loop reads CASSPPKAMNTEAFF. The DNA of the CDR3 is TGTGCCAGCTCACCACCGAAAGCGATGAACACTGAAGCTTTCTTT.

This chain joins TRBV25-1 and TRBJ2-2; 8 bases align to TRBD1. The CDR3 length is 15 residues. V lost 6 bases, J lost 6 bases, and 9 bases stayed unmatched. Germline CDR1 and CDR2: MGHDK and SYGVNS. Here the CDR3 reads CASRDDRGLAGELFF. As DNA, the CDR3 is TGTGCCAGCAGAGATGACAGGGGATTGGCCGGGGAGCTGTTTTTT.

The gene calls are TRBV18 and TRBJ2-1, with D possibly being TRBD2 (6 bases). This CDR3 region has 16 residues. Trimming removed 1 base from V and 3 bases from J, with 13 bases in between. Germline-derived CDR1 and CDR2 are KGHSH and LQKENI. The CDR3 is CASSPRQGGLYNEQFF. CDR3 sequence (DNA): TGTGCCAGCTCACCACGGCAGGGAGGCCTCTACAATGAGCAGTTCTTC.

The chain recombines TRBV11-3 with TRBJ2-7, with D possibly matching TRBD1 (6 bases). Per the germline V gene, CDR1 is SGHNT and CDR2 is YENEEA. The CDR3 runs to 16 residues. Trimming removed 5 bases from V and 1 base from J, with 18 bases in between. This chain's CDR3 is CASSPGAVSGSYEQYF. DNA of the CDR3: TGTGCCAGCAGCCCAGGGGCGGTCTCGGGGTCCTACGAGCAGTACTTC.

The chain recombines TRBV3-1 (or the pseudogene TRBV3-2) with TRBJ1-1; 7 positions match TRBD1. The CDR3 runs 14 residues. The germline V gene has CDR1 LGHDT and CDR2 YNNKEL (reference sequence). The J segment lost 5 bases and the V segment lost 0 bases, leaving 3 bases of the junction unmatched. The CDR3 bases are TGTGCCAGCAGCCAAGACTACAGGGGAACTGAAGCTTTCTTT. Its protein product is CASSQDYRGTEAFF.

This chain links TRBV19 with TRBJ1-1; no definite D call. The germline V and J ends were trimmed by 6 bases and 5 bases, with 16 bases remaining between them. CDR3 size: 14 residues. The germline CDR1 and CDR2 sequences are LNHDA and SQIVND (reference sequence). The CDR3 DNA reads TGTGCCAGTAGCCCCCGCTCCCGGGAGACTGAAGCTTTCTTT. Translation gives CASSPRSRETEAFF.

The CDR3 DNA follows: TGTGCCAGCAGGTCCCGGACTAGCGGGACAGGGGAGCAGTTCTTC. Its translation: CASRSRTSGTGEQFF. The chain recombines TRBV5-5 with TRBJ2-1; 12 bases are a match to TRBD2. The CDR3 is 15 amino acids. J gave up 10 bases and V 5 bases, and 10 bases lay outside the gene matches. Germline V gene sequence: CDR1 SGHKS, CDR2 YYEKEE (reference sequence).

The chain employs TRBV15 and TRBJ1-1, with 7 bases matching TRBD1. Germline V gene data show CDR1 as LNHNV and CDR2 as YYDKDF (reference sequence). The CDR3 runs to 16 residues. V shed 1 base, J shed 0 bases, and the junction held 5 bases outside the gene matches. CDR3 bases: TGTGCCACCAGCAGAGGAAGGACAGGTCTGAACACTGAAGCTTTCTTT. Residues: CATSRGRTGLNTEAFF.

This chain connects TRBV29-1 to TRBJ1-4, with TRBD1 matching over 9 bases. Germline values: CDR1 SQVTM, CDR2 ANQGSEA. This CDR3 is 12 amino acids long. V shed 6 bases and J 7 bases; nucleotides not matched to a gene: 3. This CDR3 reads CSVGTGPEKLFF. The CDR3 DNA sequence: TGCAGCGTCGGGACAGGGCCTGAAAAACTGTTTTTT.

CDR3 sequence reads: CASSSGQGAPEKLFF. The CDR3 nucleotides are TGTGCCAGCAGCTCCGGACAGGGGGCGCCTGAAAAACTGTTTTTT. The chain has TRBV7-9 and TRBJ1-4; 11 positions match TRBD1. Germline V gene data show CDR1 as SEHNR and CDR2 as FQNEAQ (reference sequence). V shed 4 bases, J shed 7 bases, and the junction held 5 bases outside the gene matches. The CDR3 sequence is 15 residues long.

This clone turned up a few times. The chain combines TRBV7-8 with TRBJ2-1; no clear D. The CDR3 has 15 amino acids. Trimming took 5 bases from V and 6 from J, leaving 17 bases between them. The germline V gene has CDR1 SGHVS and CDR2 FQNEAQ. CDR3 loop: CASSHPYGNRNEQFF. The CDR3 DNA is TGTGCCAGCAGCCACCCCTACGGTAACCGCAATGAGCAGTTCTTC.

The rearrangement uses TRBV12-1 and TRBJ2-2; the D segment call TRBD2 is taken from the table without a DNA check. TRBV12-1 is a pseudogene segment. This CDR3 has 14 amino acids. CDR3 coding DNA: TGTGCCAGCACCATCGGTATAACTGCCGGGGAGCTGTTTTTT. Translated, it gives CASTIGITAGELFF.

V is TRBV7-2 and J is TRBJ2-5; D may be TRBD2 (5 bases). This CDR3 spans 14 amino acids. Germline CDR1 SGHTA, CDR2 FQGNSA. V lost 3 bases to trimming and J lost 1 base, with 9 bases between them. CDR3 protein: CASSLALAQETQYF. Written as DNA, the CDR3 is TGTGCCAGCAGCTTGGCTCTAGCCCAAGAGACCCAGTACTTC.

In its sample, this clone was seen once. The chain couples TRBV27 to TRBJ2-3; 8 bases fit TRBD1. V was clipped by 3 bases and J by 4 bases; unmatched bases: 6. The germline CDR1 and CDR2 sequences are MNHEY and SMNVEV (reference sequence). This CDR3 spans 15 amino acids. The CDR3 nucleotides are TGTGCCAGCAGTTTCGTCAGGGGGCTTTCAGATACGCAGTATTTT. Amino acids: CASSFVRGLSDTQYF.

The chain carries TRBV18 and TRBJ2-1, with 9 bases that match TRBD2. The germline V gene has CDR1 KGHSH and CDR2 LQKENI. The CDR3 is 15 residues long. Losses at the gene ends were 4 bases for V and 3 bases for J; bases not matched to a gene: 4. CDR3 sequence: CASSLSSGVYNEQFF. DNA for the CDR3: TGTGCCAGCTCACTTTCTAGCGGGGTCTACAATGAGCAGTTCTTC.

The J gene is TRBJ2-7, the V gene TRBV3-1 (or the pseudogene TRBV3-2), with 12 bases lining up with TRBD2. CDR1 is LGHDT and CDR2 is YNNKEL in the germline V gene (reference sequence). V shed 0 bases and J 6 bases; nucleotides not matched to a gene: 9. This CDR3 comprises 17 residues. This chain's CDR3 is CASSQDMTSGSVGEQYF. CDR3 nucleotides: TGTGCCAGCAGCCAAGATATGACTAGCGGGAGTGTAGGCGAGCAGTACTTC.

This chain links TRBV7-2 with TRBJ2-3; TRBD1 matches at 8 bases. V was clipped by 5 bases and J by 4 bases; unmatched bases: 2. The CDR3 is 13 residues long. Germline loops: CDR1 SGHTA, CDR2 FQGNSA. The CDR3 spells CASSRQGSDTQYF. The CDR3 coding sequence is TGTGCCAGCAGCCGACAGGGGTCAGATACGCAGTATTTT.

This clone was seen just once. The chain recombines TRBV29-1 with TRBJ1-1; possible D gene TRBD1, 5 bases. The CDR3 totals 11 residues. Germline V lookup: CDR1 SQVTM, CDR2 ANQGSEA. Between the trimmed V and J ends, which lost 6 bases and 7 bases, there was a span of 12 bases. CDR3 sequence reads: CSVADTGEAFF. In DNA, the CDR3 is TGCAGCGTGGCGGACACCGGTGAAGCTTTCTTT.

This clone showed up just once. V usage is TRBV2 and J usage is TRBJ2-1, with 9 bases identical to TRBD1. Germline loops: CDR1 SNHLY, CDR2 FYNNEI. The CDR3 length is 13 residues. Unmatched junction bases numbered 2, after V lost 4 bases and J lost 7 bases. DNA for the CDR3: TGTGCCAGCAGTGTACAGGGGGCTAATGAGCAGTTCTTC. Translation: CASSVQGANEQFF.

The chain is built from TRBV6-6 and TRBJ1-3; D gene uncertain. The CDR3 runs to 14 residues. The germline gives CDR1 MNHNY, CDR2 SVGAGI (reference sequence). The V end was cut by 6 bases, the J end by 2 bases, with 11 bases between. The CDR3 here is CASSRITAGNTIYF. As DNA, the CDR3 is TGTGCCAGCAGCCGAATAACAGCTGGAAACACCATATATTTT.

This clone has only one observation. The genes are TRBV24-1 and TRBJ2-2; 7 nucleotides line up with TRBD1. Looked up from germline, CDR1 is KGHDR and CDR2 is SFDVKD. This CDR3 is built from 17 residues. Trimming at V came to 4 bases and at J to 0 bases, leaving 7 bases not matched to a gene. The CDR3 region has the DNA TGTGCCACCAGTGACCCGACGGGGACAGCGAACACCGGGGAGCTGTTTTTT. Its translation is CATSDPTGTANTGELFF.